These 21 T cell receptor beta chains were all obtained from the same sample, sequenced in a study of molecular identifiers for immune sequencing clone quantification (dated by TCRdb to 2016 to 2019). Libraries were made using PCR. These reads were obtained on an Illumina HiSeq 4000. TCRdb reworked the public reads: Q25 trimming with fastp, MiXCR clone assembly, productive beta chains retained. For every CDR3 protein sequence, its rows merge into one entry that carries the most common genes and DNA. Within this sample are about 640,000 distinct CDR3 sequences, with 20% of them counted one time only. Of the sample, under 0.95% falls within the top ten clones. The specimen sequenced was naive CD8+ T cells from blood, with Jurkat cell RNA spiked in. The sample's cell subset or site label, in plain terms: FACS-sorted CD8+CD4-CCR7+CD45RA+ naive T cells. These receptors all come from a human donor in good health. Some libraries in this study had Jurkat cell RNA spiked in.

This clonotype was counted ten times or more. The chain is built from TRBV2 and TRBJ2-7; TRBD2 is a possible D gene (5 bases). The ends were cut back, 1 base at V and 5 bases at J, with 12 bases in the middle. The CDR3 loop spans 14 amino acids. The germline gives CDR1 SNHLY, CDR2 FYNNEI. The CDR3 nucleotides are TGTGCCAGCAGTGAAGGTCGACTACGACACGAGCAGTACTTC. It encodes CASSEGRLRHEQYF.

The rearrangement uses TRBV7-9 and TRBJ2-7; D is unclear. The ends were cut back, 2 bases at V and 6 bases at J, with 17 bases in the middle. Germline V lookup: CDR1 SEHNR, CDR2 FQNEAQ (reference sequence). The CDR3 runs 15 residues. In nucleotides, the CDR3 is TGTGCCAGCAGCTTAACCGAGGACCCAAACGGCGAGCAGTACTTC. This gives the protein CASSLTEDPNGEQYF.

This clonotype was seen only a few times. The chain is built from TRBV27 and TRBJ1-5; a possible D gene is TRBD1 (5 bases). Trimming shortened V by 0 bases and J by 6 bases, and 9 bases separated the two germline ends. Germline CDR1 MNHEY, CDR2 SMNVEV (reference sequence). This CDR3 comprises 14 residues. CDR3 sequence reads: CASSLSGGSQPQHF. For the CDR3, the DNA is TGTGCCAGCAGTTTATCTGGGGGAAGTCAGCCCCAGCATTTT.

Regarding this clonotype: A much more abundant neighbour one base away suggests this may be a read error. The CDR3 coding sequence is TGTGCCAGCGGGGACACCAACTCTGGAAGCACCATATATTTT. It yields the protein CASGDTNSGSTIYF. The chain joins TRBV7-9 to TRBJ1-3; D is perhaps TRBD1 (6 bases). The CDR3 contains 14 residues. The germline gives CDR1 SEHNR, CDR2 FQNEAQ (reference sequence).

The chain uses TRBV12-3 or TRBV12-4 and TRBJ2-2, with 12 nucleotides matching TRBD2. This CDR3 is built from 19 residues. Unmatched junction bases numbered 7, after V lost 2 bases and J lost 0 bases. CDR3 bases: TGTGCCAGCAGTTTAAGCCTCCTAGCGGGGGGGCCGAACACCGGGGAGCTGTTTTTT. Translated: CASSLSLLAGGPNTGELFF.

Of note for this clonotype: A clone one base away is much larger, so this may be a read error. The chain combines TRBV13 with TRBJ1-2; 8 positions match TRBD1. This CDR3 has 14 amino acids. Germline V gene data show CDR1 as PRHDT and CDR2 as FYEKMQ (reference sequence). The CDR3 DNA is TGTGCCAGCGGCTTATGGACAGGGAACTATGGCTACACCTTC. Translating gives CASGLWTGNYGYTF.

This clonotype was seen at least ten times. This sequence joins TRBV19 and TRBJ2-1; possibly TRBD1 for D (6 bases). The V end was cut by 5 bases, the J end by 1 base, with 12 bases between. The germline V gene encodes CDR1 LNHDA and CDR2 SQIVND (reference sequence). The length of the CDR3 is 15 residues. CDR3 nucleotides: TGTGCCAGTAGTCCCGGGACACGATCCTACAATGAGCAGTTCTTC. Its translation: CASSPGTRSYNEQFF.

This clonotype was observed a handful of times. The rearrangement joins TRBV18 to TRBJ2-1, with D maybe TRBD1 (6 bases). The V gene's germline CDR1 is KGHSH and CDR2 LQKENI. V dropped 0 bases and J dropped 8 bases, with 17 bases sitting between them. The CDR3 is made up of 16 amino acids. The CDR3 bases are TGTGCCAGCTCACCACCGGACGGTCTTCAGGGGTATGAGCAGTTCTTC. Translation gives CASSPPDGLQGYEQFF.

The chain couples TRBV2 to TRBJ1-4; D unresolved. The CDR3 is 12 residues long. The germline V gene has CDR1 SNHLY and CDR2 FYNNEI. Trimming stripped 8 bases from V and 4 bases from J, with 8 bases between. The CDR3 nucleotides are TGTGCCAGCCTCCACCTTAATGAAAAACTGTTTTTT. Protein sequence: CASLHLNEKLFF.

This clonotype was found many times. The chain links TRBV27 to TRBJ1-5; the D gene is possibly TRBD1 (6 bases). V lost 1 base, J lost 4 bases, and 11 bases lay in between. From germline, CDR1 is MNHEY and CDR2 SMNVEV (reference sequence). The CDR3 is 15 amino acids. CDR3 region: CASSLFPDRNQPQHF. CDR3 coding DNA: TGTGCCAGCAGTTTATTCCCGGACAGAAATCAGCCCCAGCATTTT.

The chain has TRBV12-3 or TRBV12-4 and TRBJ2-2; tentative D call: TRBD2 (5 bases). There are 14 residues in the CDR3. The V end was cut by 7 bases, the J end by 5 bases, with 14 bases between. The CDR3 region is CASNLLGPTGELFF. The DNA for the CDR3 is TGTGCCAGCAACTTACTAGGACCGACCGGGGAGCTGTTTTTT.

At least ten counts were recorded for this clonotype. The chain uses TRBV9 and TRBJ2-3, with D maybe TRBD2 (6 bases). This CDR3 comprises 14 residues. Germline-derived CDR1 and CDR2 are SGDLS and YYNGEE. Deletions cut 0 bases from V and 5 bases from J, with 10 bases between. The CDR3 region has the DNA TGTGCCAGCAGCGTAGTGGGGGAGGTAGATACGCAGTATTTT. Protein product: CASSVVGEVDTQYF.

This clonotype was found many times. This chain connects TRBV4-1 to TRBJ1-5; D may be TRBD1 (5 bases). CDR1 is MGHRA, CDR2 YSYEKL, per germline. The CDR3 runs 14 residues. V lost 0 bases and J 7 bases, leaving 10 bases between the germline ends. This CDR3 reads CASSQEGVVQPQHF. The CDR3 coding sequence is TGCGCCAGCAGCCAAGAAGGGGTGGTGCAGCCCCAGCATTTT.

This clonotype was picked up a small number of times. V is TRBV12-3 or TRBV12-4 and J is TRBJ2-3; 9 bases match TRBD2. Trimming cost V 7 bases and J 5 bases; bases outside gene matches: 16. The CDR3 loop spans 17 amino acids. Here the CDR3 reads CASKFWGASGVGDTQYF. CDR3 DNA sequence: TGTGCCAGCAAATTCTGGGGGGCTAGCGGGGTTGGAGATACGCAGTATTTT.

J is TRBJ2-5 and V is TRBV20-1, with D perhaps matching TRBD1 or TRBD2 (5 bases each). Trimming shortened V by 0 bases and J by 6 bases, and 20 bases separated the two germline ends. The CDR3 is made up of 16 amino acids. Germline CDR1 reads DFQATT; CDR2 reads SNEGSKA (reference sequence). In DNA, the CDR3 is TGCAGTGCTAGAGATAGTGGGGGAGCGTATTTTAAGACCCAGTACTTC. Amino acid sequence: CSARDSGGAYFKTQYF.

This clonotype came up many times. CDR3 DNA: TGCAGTGCTAGCCCGCCGGGGCCAATTCAGCCCCAGCATTTT. Translating it yields CSASPPGPIQPQHF. The gene calls are TRBV20-1 and TRBJ1-5, with a possible D match to TRBD1 (5 bases). Looked up from germline, CDR1 is DFQATT and CDR2 is SNEGSKA (reference sequence). V was shortened by 3 bases and J by 6 bases, with 15 bases between the two germline ends. The CDR3 covers 14 residues.

This clonotype was observed many times. The CDR3 sequence is CSVDRVPDSGYGYTF. CDR3 nucleotides: TGCAGCGTTGACAGGGTTCCTGATTCCGGCTATGGCTACACCTTC. This chain uses TRBV29-1 with TRBJ1-2; D is possibly TRBD1 (5 bases). Germline V gene lookup returns CDR1 SQVTM and CDR2 ANQGSEA. The CDR3 runs to 15 residues. Trimming stripped 3 bases from V and 4 bases from J, with 18 bases between. The complete variable domain, with remaining parts taken from reference TRBV29-1 and TRBJ1-2, reads SAVISQKPSRDICQRGTSLTIQCQVDSQVTMMFWYRQQPGQSLTLIATANQGSEATYESGFVIDKFPISRPNLTFSTLTVSNMSPEDSSIYLCSVDRVPDSGYGYTFGSGTRLTVV.

This clonotype was found many times. The V call is TRBV30, the J call TRBJ1-1, with D possibly matching TRBD1 (6 bases). The V gene's germline CDR1 is GTSNPN and CDR2 SVGIG (reference sequence). V was cut by 6 bases and J by 4 bases, with 12 bases left in between. This CDR3 contains 12 residues. The CDR3 loop is CACSGEGTEAFF. Here the CDR3 DNA reads TGTGCCTGCTCAGGGGAGGGCACTGAAGCTTTCTTT.

Note on this clonotype: The CDR3 carries no conserved terminal phenylalanine or tryptophan, so it likely arises from a read error. The chain combines TRBV24-1 with TRBJ2-5, with 7 positions matching TRBD2. The junction had 24 bases not matched to a gene; V was cut back by 5 bases and J by 1 base. Germline V gene data show CDR1 as KGHDR and CDR2 as SFDVKD. This CDR3 has 21 residues. This CDR3 reads CATSGAGTDYNGGLIQETQYS. CDR3 coding DNA: TGTGCCACCAGTGGAGCTGGGACTGATTATAATGGGGGACTAATCCAAGAGACCCAGTACTCC.

A word on this clonotype: A single base separates this from a much larger clone, so it may be a read error. The J gene is TRBJ2-2, the V gene TRBV7-9, with D tentatively TRBD1 (5 bases). The CDR3 contains 14 residues. In germline, CDR1 is SEHNR, CDR2 FQNEAQ (reference sequence). V lost 4 bases, J lost 3 bases, and 9 bases lay in between. CDR3 nucleotide sequence: TGTGCCAGCAGCTCCTTAGGGGACACCGGGGAGCTGTTTTTT. Translated, it gives CASSSLGDTGELFF.

In this sample, this clonotype turned up many times. The chain employs TRBV19 and TRBJ1-1; D uncertain. The V end lost 3 bases, the J end lost 0 bases, and 8 bases lay between the germline ends. This CDR3 region has 14 residues. CDR1 is LNHDA and CDR2 is SQIVND in the germline V gene (reference sequence). CDR3: CASSIVSLNTEAFF. The CDR3 DNA is TGTGCCAGTAGTATCGTGAGTTTGAACACTGAAGCTTTCTTT.